The 7 T cell receptor beta chains in this list originate from one sample, sequenced in a study of shared clonotypes between healthy human individuals. CD45RO negativity and positive selection for CCR7 defined naive CD8 cells, a population that excluded terminally differentiated effector memory CD45RA+ cells. Produced via immunoSEQ multiplex PCR; TCRdb's table is partial and in-frame only. In the table there are hundreds of thousands of clones, approximately 96% of which are singletons. Material: naive CD8+ T cells sorted from blood. The receptors derive from a woman under 40 in good health.

Only one count was recorded for this clone. The rearrangement uses TRBV2 and TRBJ2-2; possible D gene TRBD1, 5 bases. This CDR3 has 14 residues. Trimming removed 7 bases at V and 4 bases at J, with 13 bases between. The germline gives CDR1 SNHLY, CDR2 FYNNEI. The CDR3 region has the DNA TGTGCCAGCATCGGAGACAGAATCACCGGGGAGCTGTTTTTT. Translating it yields CASIGDRITGELFF. Supplemented by reference TRBV2 and TRBJ2-2, the full variable domain reads EPEVTQTPSHQVTQMGQEVILRCVPISNHLYFYWYRQILGQKVEFLVSFYNNEISEKSEIFDDQFSVERPDGSNFTLKIRSTKLEDSAMYFCASIGDRITGELFFGEGSRLTVL.

The chain links TRBV13 to TRBJ2-2; D might be TRBD2 (6 bases). Germline assignment: CDR1 PRHDT and CDR2 FYEKMQ (reference sequence). Between the trimmed V and J ends, which lost 8 bases and 2 bases, there was a span of 15 bases. There are 15 residues in the CDR3. CDR3: CASAGGTLNTGELFF. The CDR3 DNA sequence: TGTGCCAGCGCTGGGGGGACCCTAAACACCGGGGAGCTGTTTTTT. Full variable domain (missing parts from reference TRBV13 and TRBJ2-2): AAGVIQSPRHLIKEKRETATLKCYPIPRHDTVYWYQQGPGQDPQFLISFYEKMQSDKGSIPDRFSAQQFSDYHSELNMSSLELGDSALYFCASAGGTLNTGELFFGEGSRLTVL.

The chain employs TRBV28 and TRBJ2-1, with TRBD2 matching 8 bases. The junction had 4 bases not matched to a gene; V was cut back by 3 bases and J by 6 bases. CDR1 is MDHEN, CDR2 SYDVKM, per germline. This CDR3 region has 14 residues. The CDR3 loop is CASSLGLVGNEQFF. The CDR3 DNA reads as TGTGCCAGCAGTTTGGGACTAGTGGGCAATGAGCAGTTCTTC.

V and J are TRBV27 and TRBJ2-1; 11 bases agree with TRBD2. Germline CDR1 is MNHEY and CDR2 is SMNVEV (reference sequence). After removal of 5 bases from V and 6 bases from J, the junction contained 9 bases not matched to a gene. The CDR3 spans 16 residues. CDR3 amino acids: CASSRGPGTSGNEQFF. The CDR3 DNA is TGTGCCAGCAGTAGAGGCCCCGGGACTAGCGGCAATGAGCAGTTCTTC.

V usage is TRBV7-3 and J usage is TRBJ1-1; D is undetermined. The ends were cut back, 2 bases at V and 0 bases at J, with 10 bases in the middle. The length of the CDR3 is 15 residues. Germline-derived CDR1 and CDR2 are SGHTA and FQGTGA. For the CDR3, the DNA is TGTGCCAGCAGCTTAGTGGCCGGGATGAACACTGAAGCTTTCTTT. Its translation: CASSLVAGMNTEAFF.

The chain links TRBV7-9 to TRBJ1-1; D ambiguous. The V gene lost 5 bases and the J gene lost 1 base, with 23 bases spanning the gap. The CDR3 spans 18 residues. The V gene's germline CDR1 is SEHNR and CDR2 FQNEAQ (reference sequence). In DNA, the CDR3 is TGTGCCAGCAGCCCCTTCCCGGCGCTCCTATTCCCGAACACTGAAGCTTTCTTT. Its protein product is CASSPFPALLFPNTEAFF.

V is TRBV6-5 and J is TRBJ2-1; the D is unclear. The CDR3 consists of 14 residues. The germline V and J ends were trimmed by 5 bases and 4 bases, with 12 bases remaining between them. Germline CDR1 reads MNHEY; CDR2 reads SVGAGI. CDR3 sequence (DNA): TGTGCCAGCAGTCCAGTCCACGATTACAATGAGCAGTTCTTC. Translating gives CASSPVHDYNEQFF.